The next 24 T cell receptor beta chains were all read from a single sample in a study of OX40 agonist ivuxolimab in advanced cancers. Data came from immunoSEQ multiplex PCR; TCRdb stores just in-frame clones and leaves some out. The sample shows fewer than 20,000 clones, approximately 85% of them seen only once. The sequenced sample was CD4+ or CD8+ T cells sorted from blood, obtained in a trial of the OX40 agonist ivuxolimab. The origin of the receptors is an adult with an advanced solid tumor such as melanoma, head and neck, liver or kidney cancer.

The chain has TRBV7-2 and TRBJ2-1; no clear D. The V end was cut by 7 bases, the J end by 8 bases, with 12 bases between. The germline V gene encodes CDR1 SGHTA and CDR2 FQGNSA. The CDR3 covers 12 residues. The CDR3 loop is CASTKLRDEQFF. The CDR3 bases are TGTGCCAGCACCAAACTTCGGGATGAGCAGTTCTTC.

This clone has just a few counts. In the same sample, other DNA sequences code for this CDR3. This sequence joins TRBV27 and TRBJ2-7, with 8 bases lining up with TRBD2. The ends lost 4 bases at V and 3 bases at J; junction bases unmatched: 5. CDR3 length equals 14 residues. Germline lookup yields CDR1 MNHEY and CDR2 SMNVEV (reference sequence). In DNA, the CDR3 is TGTGCCAGCAGTTACGGGGGGGGAGGCTACGAGCAGTACTTC. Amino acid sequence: CASSYGGGGYEQYF.

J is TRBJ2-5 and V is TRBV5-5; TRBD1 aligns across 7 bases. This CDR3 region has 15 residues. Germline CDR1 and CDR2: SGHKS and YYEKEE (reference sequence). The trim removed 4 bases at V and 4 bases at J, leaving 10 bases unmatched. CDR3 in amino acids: CASSLGDREVETQYF. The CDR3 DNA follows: TGTGCCAGCAGCCTGGGAGACAGGGAAGTAGAGACCCAGTACTTC. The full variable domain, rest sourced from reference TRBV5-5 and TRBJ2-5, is DAGVTQSPTHLIKTRGQQVTLRCSPISGHKSVSWYQQVLGQGPQFIFQYYEKEERGRGNFPDRFSARQFPNYSSELNVNALLLGDSALYLCASSLGDREVETQYFGPGTRLLVL.

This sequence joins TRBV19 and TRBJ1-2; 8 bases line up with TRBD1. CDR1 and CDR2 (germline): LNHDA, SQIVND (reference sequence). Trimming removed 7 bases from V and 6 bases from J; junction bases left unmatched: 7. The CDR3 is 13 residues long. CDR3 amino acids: CASTIGQGDGYTF. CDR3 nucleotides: TGTGCCAGTACCATAGGACAGGGTGATGGCTACACCTTC.

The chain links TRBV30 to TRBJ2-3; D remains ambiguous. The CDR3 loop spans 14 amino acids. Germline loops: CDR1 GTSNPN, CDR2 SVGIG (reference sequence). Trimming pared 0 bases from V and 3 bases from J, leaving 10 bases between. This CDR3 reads CAWSVLSPTDTQYF. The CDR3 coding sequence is TGTGCCTGGAGTGTACTTAGTCCTACAGATACGCAGTATTTT. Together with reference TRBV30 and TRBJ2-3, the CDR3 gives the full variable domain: SQTIHQWPATLVQPVGSPLSLECTVEGTSNPNLYWYRQAAGRGLQLLFYSVGIGQISSEVPQNLSASRPQDRQFILSSKKLLLSDSGFYLCAWSVLSPTDTQYFGPGTRLTVL.

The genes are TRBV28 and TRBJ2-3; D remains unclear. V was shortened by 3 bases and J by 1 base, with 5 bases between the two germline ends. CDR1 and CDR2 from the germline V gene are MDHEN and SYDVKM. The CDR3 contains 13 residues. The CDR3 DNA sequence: TGTGCCAGCAGTTTTCGGGGCACAGATACGCAGTATTTT. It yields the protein CASSFRGTDTQYF. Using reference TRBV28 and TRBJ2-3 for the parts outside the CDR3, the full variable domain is DVKVTQSSRYLVKRTGEKVFLECVQDMDHENMFWYRQDPGLGLRLIYFSYDVKMKEKGDIPEGYSVSREKKERFSLILESASTNQTSMYLCASSFRGTDTQYFGPGTRLTVL.

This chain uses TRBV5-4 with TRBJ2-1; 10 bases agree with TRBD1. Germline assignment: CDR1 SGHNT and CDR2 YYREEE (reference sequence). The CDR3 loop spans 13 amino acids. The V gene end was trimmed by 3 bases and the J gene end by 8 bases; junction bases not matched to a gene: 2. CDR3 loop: CASSSGTGDEQFF. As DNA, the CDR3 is TGTGCCAGCAGCTCGGGGACAGGGGATGAGCAGTTCTTC.

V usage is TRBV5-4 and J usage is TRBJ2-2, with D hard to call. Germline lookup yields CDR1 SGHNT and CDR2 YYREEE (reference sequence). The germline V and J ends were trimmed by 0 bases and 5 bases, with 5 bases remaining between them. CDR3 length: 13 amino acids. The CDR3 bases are TGTGCCAGCAGCTTGGGGGGAACCGGGGAGCTGTTTTTT. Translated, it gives CASSLGGTGELFF.

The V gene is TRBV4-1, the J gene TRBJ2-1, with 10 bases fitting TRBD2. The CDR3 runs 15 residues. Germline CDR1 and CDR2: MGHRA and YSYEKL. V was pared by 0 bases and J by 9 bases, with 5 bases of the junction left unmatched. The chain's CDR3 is CASSQDPSGRSEQFF. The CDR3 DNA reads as TGCGCCAGCAGCCAAGATCCTAGCGGGAGATCTGAGCAGTTCTTC.

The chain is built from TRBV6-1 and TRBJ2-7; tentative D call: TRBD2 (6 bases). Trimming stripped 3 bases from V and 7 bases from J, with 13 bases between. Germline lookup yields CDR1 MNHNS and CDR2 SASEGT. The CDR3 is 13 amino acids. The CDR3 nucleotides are TGTGCCAGCAGTGACGCCCGGGGGTGGGAGCAGTACTTC. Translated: CASSDARGWEQYF.

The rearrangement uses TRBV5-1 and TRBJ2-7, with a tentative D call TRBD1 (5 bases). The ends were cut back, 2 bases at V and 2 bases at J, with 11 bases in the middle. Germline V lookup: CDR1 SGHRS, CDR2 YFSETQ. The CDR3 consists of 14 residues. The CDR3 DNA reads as TGCGCCAGCAGCTTCGTAGGGGCCACCTACGAGCAGTACTTC. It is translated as CASSFVGATYEQYF.

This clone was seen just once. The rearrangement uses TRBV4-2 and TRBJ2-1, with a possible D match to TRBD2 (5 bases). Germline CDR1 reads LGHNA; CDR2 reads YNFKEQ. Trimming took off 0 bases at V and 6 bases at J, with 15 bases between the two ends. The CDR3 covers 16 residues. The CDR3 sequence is CASSQEGSFGVNEQFF. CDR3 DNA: TGTGCCAGCAGCCAAGAGGGGAGTTTCGGAGTCAATGAGCAGTTCTTC.

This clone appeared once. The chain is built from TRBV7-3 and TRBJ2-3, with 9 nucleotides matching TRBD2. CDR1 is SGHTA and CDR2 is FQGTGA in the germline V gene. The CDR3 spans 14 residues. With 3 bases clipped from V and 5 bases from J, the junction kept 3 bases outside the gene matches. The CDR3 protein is CASSFSGGIDTQYF. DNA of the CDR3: TGTGCCAGCAGCTTTAGCGGGGGCATAGATACGCAGTATTTT.

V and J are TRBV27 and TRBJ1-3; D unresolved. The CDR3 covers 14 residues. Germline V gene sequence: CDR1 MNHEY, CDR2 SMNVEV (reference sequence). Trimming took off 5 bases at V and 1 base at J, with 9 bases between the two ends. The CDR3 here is CASSPRESGNTIYF. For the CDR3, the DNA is TGTGCCAGCAGTCCCCGGGAGTCTGGAAACACCATATATTTT.

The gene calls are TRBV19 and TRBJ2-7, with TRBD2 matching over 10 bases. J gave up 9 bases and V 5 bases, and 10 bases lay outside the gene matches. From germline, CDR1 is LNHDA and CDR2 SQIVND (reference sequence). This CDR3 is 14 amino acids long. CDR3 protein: CASSRTSGAAGQYF. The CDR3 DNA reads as TGTGCCAGTAGTCGGACTAGCGGTGCCGCAGGGCAGTACTTC.

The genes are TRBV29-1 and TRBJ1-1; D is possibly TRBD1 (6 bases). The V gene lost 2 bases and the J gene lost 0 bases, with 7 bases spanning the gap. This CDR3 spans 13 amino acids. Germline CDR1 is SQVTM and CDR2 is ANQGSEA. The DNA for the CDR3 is TGCAGCGTTGAACAGGGGCTGAACACTGAAGCTTTCTTT. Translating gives CSVEQGLNTEAFF.

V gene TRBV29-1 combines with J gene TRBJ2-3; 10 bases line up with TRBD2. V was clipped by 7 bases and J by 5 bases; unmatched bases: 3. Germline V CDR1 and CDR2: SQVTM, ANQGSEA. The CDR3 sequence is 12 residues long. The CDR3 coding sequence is TGCAGCGGCCGGACTAGCGGAGATACGCAGTATTTT. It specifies CSGRTSGDTQYF.

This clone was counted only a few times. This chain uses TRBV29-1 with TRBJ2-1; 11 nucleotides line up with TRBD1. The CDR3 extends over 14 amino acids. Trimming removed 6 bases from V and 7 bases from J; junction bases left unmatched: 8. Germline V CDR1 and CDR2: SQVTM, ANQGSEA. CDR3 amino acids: CSVTGQGAENEQFF. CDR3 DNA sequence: TGCAGCGTCACAGGACAGGGGGCGGAAAATGAGCAGTTCTTC.

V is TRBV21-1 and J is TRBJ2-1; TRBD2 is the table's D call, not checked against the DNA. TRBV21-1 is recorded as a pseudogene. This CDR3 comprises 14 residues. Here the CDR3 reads CASSPAGPYNEQFF. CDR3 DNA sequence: TGTGCCAGCAGTCCGGCGGGACCTTACAATGAGCAGTTCTTC.

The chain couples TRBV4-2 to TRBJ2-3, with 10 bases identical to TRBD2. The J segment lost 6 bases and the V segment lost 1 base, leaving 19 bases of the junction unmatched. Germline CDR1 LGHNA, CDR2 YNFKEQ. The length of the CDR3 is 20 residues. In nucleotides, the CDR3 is TGTGCCAGCAGCCAAGCGACAAGCGGGGGGGCCCCGGGGCCCATGGATACGCAGTATTTT. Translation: CASSQATSGGAPGPMDTQYF.

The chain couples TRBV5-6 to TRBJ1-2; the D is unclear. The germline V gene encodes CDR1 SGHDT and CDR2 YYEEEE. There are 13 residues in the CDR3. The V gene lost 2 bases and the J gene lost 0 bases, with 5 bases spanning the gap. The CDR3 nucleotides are TGTGCCAGCAGCTTAAGTCCTAACTATGGCTACACCTTC. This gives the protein CASSLSPNYGYTF.

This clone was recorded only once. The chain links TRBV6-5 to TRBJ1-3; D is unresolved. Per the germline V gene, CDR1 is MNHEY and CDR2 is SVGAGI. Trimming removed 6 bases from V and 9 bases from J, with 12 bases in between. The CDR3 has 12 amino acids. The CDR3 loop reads CASSPDLGTIYF. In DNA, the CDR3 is TGTGCCAGCAGCCCGGACCTCGGCACCATATATTTT.

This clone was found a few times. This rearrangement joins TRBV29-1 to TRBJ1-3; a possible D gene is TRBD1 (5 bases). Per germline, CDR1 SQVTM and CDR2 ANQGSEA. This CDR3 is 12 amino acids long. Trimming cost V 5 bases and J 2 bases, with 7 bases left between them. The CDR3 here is CSVWDPGNTIYF. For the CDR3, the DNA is TGCAGCGTTTGGGACCCTGGAAACACCATATATTTT.

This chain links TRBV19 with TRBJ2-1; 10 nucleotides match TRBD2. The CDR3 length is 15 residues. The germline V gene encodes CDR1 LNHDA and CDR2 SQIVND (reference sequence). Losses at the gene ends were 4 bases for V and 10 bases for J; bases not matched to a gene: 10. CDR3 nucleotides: TGTGCCAGTAGTAATGGGCTAGCGGGAGATGGAGAGCAGTTCTTC. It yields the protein CASSNGLAGDGEQFF. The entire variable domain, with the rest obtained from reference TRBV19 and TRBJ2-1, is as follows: DGGITQSPKYLFRKEGQNVTLSCEQNLNHDAMYWYRQDPGQGLRLIYYSQIVNDFQKGDIAEGYSVSREKKESFPLTVTSAQKNPTAFYLCASSNGLAGDGEQFFGPGTRLTVL.